This entry concerns a single T cell receptor beta chain. The sample is drawn from a study of shared clonotypes between healthy human individuals. Deep-level settings were used for running the assay. The table came from immunoSEQ multiplex PCR; TCRdb's copy has only in-frame clones and leaves some out. Among hundreds of thousands of clones listed, approximately 80% were seen once. This CDR3 has 11 amino acids. With 3 bases removed from V and 7 bases from J, the gap between germline ends came to 6 bases. Germline V gene data show CDR1 as SGHAT and CDR2 as FQNNGV. Every one of the donors was a Caucasian adult that lived in Nashville, Tennessee.

The sequenced material came from PBMCs. This TCR was sampled from a woman in her thirties or forties in good health. Some clones in this sample may be carry-over from other donors' samples. This chain joins TRBV11-2 and TRBJ1-2; the D is unclear. This chain's CDR3 is CASSLLRGYTF. CDR3 in DNA: TGTGCCAGCAGCTTGCTTCGTGGCTACACCTTC. Full variable domain (remainder filled in from reference TRBV11-2 and TRBJ1-2): EAGVAQSPRYKIIEKRQSVAFWCNPISGHATLYWYQQILGQGPKLLIQFQNNGVVDDSQLPKDRFSAERLKGVDSTLKIQPAKLEDSAVYLCASSLLRGYTFGSGTRLTVV.